This passage covers 26 T cell receptor beta chains from one sample sequenced in a study of cytomegalovirus exposure and HLA in healthy donors. Primers: 60 Vbeta forward and 13 Jbeta reverse. The assay was immunoSEQ multiplex PCR, and TCRdb's table has in-frame clones only and misses some. Of roughly 120,000 clones in the sample, approximately 77% were seen once. The source material was PBMCs. These receptors were taken from a man aged 50-60 years in good health and CMV-seropositive.

V gene TRBV27 combines with J gene TRBJ1-5; a weak D match, TRBD1 (6 bases). This CDR3 has 14 amino acids. The V and J ends lost 3 bases and 6 bases respectively, with 12 bases between them. Germline-derived CDR1 and CDR2 are MNHEY and SMNVEV (reference sequence). The CDR3 DNA follows: TGTGCCAGCAGTTTTTCAGGGGCCGGTCAGCCCCAGCATTTT. Translated: CASSFSGAGQPQHF.

This clone occurred a few times. The V gene is TRBV10-1, the J gene TRBJ1-1, with D unresolved. The CDR3 has 13 residues. Per germline, CDR1 WNHNN and CDR2 SYGVQD (reference sequence). Trimming left V 0 bases short and J 10 bases short, with 12 bases between. The CDR3 nucleotides are TGCGCCAGCAGTGAGTCCTCACGAGCTCGAGCTTTCTTT. Amino acid sequence: CASSESSRARAFF.

Points on this clone: A read error may produce the germline difference seen at one junction end. The chain links TRBV30 to TRBJ2-5, with D possibly being TRBD2 (6 bases). The CDR3 runs 13 residues. The germline V gene encodes CDR1 GTSNPN and CDR2 SVGIG (reference sequence). The CDR3 DNA is TGTGCCTGGGGTGTCGGGGGACAAGAGACCCAGTACTTC. Its translation is CAWGVGGQETQYF.

CDR3 in amino acids: CASRTTSGSYEQYF. The CDR3 DNA reads as TGTGCCAGCAGAACGACTAGCGGCTCCTACGAGCAGTACTTC. The rearrangement joins TRBV13 to TRBJ2-7; 9 positions agree with TRBD2. V lost 6 bases, J lost 0 bases, and 3 bases stayed unmatched. Per the germline V gene, CDR1 is PRHDT and CDR2 is FYEKMQ (reference sequence). CDR3 size: 14 residues. Supplemented by reference TRBV13 and TRBJ2-7, the full variable domain reads AAGVIQSPRHLIKEKRETATLKCYPIPRHDTVYWYQQGPGQDPQFLISFYEKMQSDKGSIPDRFSAQQFSDYHSELNMSSLELGDSALYFCASRTTSGSYEQYFGPGTRLTVT.

V usage is TRBV5-4 and J usage is TRBJ1-2; 11 bases map to TRBD1. Trimming at V came to 5 bases and at J to 5 bases, leaving 8 bases not matched to a gene. The CDR3 extends over 15 amino acids. CDR1 and CDR2 from the germline V gene are SGHNT and YYREEE (reference sequence). CDR3 amino acids: CASRPAGTGGYGYTF. In nucleotides, the CDR3 is TGTGCCAGCAGACCCGCCGGGACAGGGGGGTATGGCTACACCTTC.

The gene calls are TRBV6-1 and TRBJ1-2; maybe TRBD1 (6 bases). From germline, CDR1 is MNHNS and CDR2 SASEGT. V lost 4 bases and J lost 8, with 17 bases in between. This CDR3 is 14 amino acids long. The CDR3: CASSGRDTSRGYTF. The CDR3 DNA follows: TGTGCCAGCAGTGGTAGGGACACTTCTCGAGGCTACACCTTC.

The table lists this clone with a few counts. The chain has TRBV19 and TRBJ2-3, with TRBD2 matching over 7 bases. The germline gives CDR1 LNHDA, CDR2 SQIVND (reference sequence). Unmatched junction bases numbered 9, after V lost 4 bases and J lost 11 bases. This CDR3 region has 13 residues. CDR3 bases: TGTGCCAGTAGTACCCAAGGACTAGGGTGGCAGTATTTT. Amino acids: CASSTQGLGWQYF.

Here the CDR3 reads CASSQGLEETQYF. DNA for the CDR3: TGTGCCAGCAGCCAAGGCTTAGAAGAGACCCAGTACTTC. The rearrangement uses TRBV4-2 and TRBJ2-5; D gene uncertain. CDR1 is LGHNA, CDR2 YNFKEQ, per germline. This CDR3 comprises 13 residues. V lost 1 base to trimming and J lost 3 bases, with 6 bases between them.

The chain recombines TRBV4-2 with TRBJ1-4; D may be TRBD1 (5 bases). The V gene's germline CDR1 is LGHNA and CDR2 YNFKEQ. This CDR3 spans 16 amino acids. V lost 1 base, J lost 6 bases, and 15 bases lay in between. The CDR3 region has the DNA TGTGCCAGCAGCCAAGGCTCGACAGTTGGGGATGAAAAACTGTTTTTT. Translated, it gives CASSQGSTVGDEKLFF.

The genes are TRBV6-6 and TRBJ1-1; no clear D. CDR1 is MNHNY, CDR2 SVGAGI, per germline (reference sequence). The CDR3 is 12 residues long. With 8 bases removed from V and 4 bases from J, the gap between germline ends came to 11 bases. The CDR3 region has the DNA TGTGCCAGCGACCGGGGTGGCACTGAAGCTTTCTTT. Protein product: CASDRGGTEAFF.

This clone has a single count. The chain couples TRBV27 to TRBJ1-2, with a possible D match to TRBD1 (5 bases). The CDR3 consists of 14 residues. Trimming left V 6 bases short and J 4 bases short, with 15 bases between. Germline V gene data show CDR1 as MNHEY and CDR2 as SMNVEV (reference sequence). CDR3 DNA sequence: TGTGCCAGCAGCTCCGGGGGGGTTGGCTATGGCTACACCTTC. Encoded protein: CASSSGGVGYGYTF.

The CDR3 region is CASSQELYGGPPDTQYF. In nucleotides, the CDR3 is TGCGCCAGCAGCCAAGAACTTTACGGGGGGCCCCCAGATACGCAGTATTTT. The rearrangement links TRBV4-1 to TRBJ2-3, with D maybe TRBD2 (7 bases). V was pared by 0 bases and J by 4 bases, with 17 bases between. The CDR3 is made up of 17 amino acids. The germline gives CDR1 MGHRA, CDR2 YSYEKL.

The chain recombines TRBV9 with TRBJ2-7; 7 bases line up with TRBD2. CDR3 length equals 15 residues. The V segment lost 0 bases and the J segment 3 bases; nucleotides outside the gene matches: 6. CDR1 is SGDLS and CDR2 is YYNGEE in the germline V gene. The CDR3 DNA reads TGTGCCAGCAGCGTAGTTGCCAGCGGGATCTACGAGCAGTACTTC. Amino acid sequence: CASSVVASGIYEQYF.

The V call is TRBV5-1, the J call TRBJ2-7; 9 bases are shared with TRBD2. V shed 4 bases, J shed 2 bases, and the junction held 10 bases outside the gene matches. The CDR3 length is 16 residues. In germline, CDR1 is SGHRS, CDR2 YFSETQ. The CDR3 protein is CASSPGGRGGTYEQYF. DNA for the CDR3: TGCGCCAGCAGCCCTGGAGGGCGGGGGGGAACCTACGAGCAGTACTTC.

This sequence joins TRBV7-6 and TRBJ2-1; D unclear. V dropped 1 base and J dropped 2 bases, with 15 bases sitting between them. The CDR3 covers 17 residues. The germline gives CDR1 SGHVS, CDR2 FNYEAQ. CDR3 in amino acids: CASSLDVPGSTYNEQFF. As DNA, the CDR3 is TGTGCCAGCAGCTTAGACGTGCCAGGATCAACCTACAATGAGCAGTTCTTC. The full variable domain, its missing parts supplied by reference TRBV7-6 and TRBJ2-1, is GAGVSQSPRYKVTKRGQDVALRCDPISGHVSLYWYRQALGQGPEFLTYFNYEAQQDKSGLPNDRFSAERPEGSISTLTIQRTEQRDSAMYRCASSLDVPGSTYNEQFFGPGTRLTVL.

The chain carries TRBV30 and TRBJ2-2; D possibly corresponds to TRBD2 (7 bases). V lost 2 bases to trimming and J lost 6 bases, with 16 bases between them. Germline lookup yields CDR1 GTSNPN and CDR2 SVGIG (reference sequence). This CDR3 region has 15 residues. CDR3 DNA sequence: TGTGCCTGGAGTTCGAAGGGGGGGCCGGCCGGGGAGCTGTTTTTT. The encoded protein is CAWSSKGGPAGELFF. The whole variable domain, remainder taken from reference TRBV30 and TRBJ2-2, is SQTIHQWPATLVQPVGSPLSLECTVEGTSNPNLYWYRQAAGRGLQLLFYSVGIGQISSEVPQNLSASRPQDRQFILSSKKLLLSDSGFYLCAWSSKGGPAGELFFGEGSRLTVL.

The rearrangement uses TRBV5-1 and TRBJ1-3, with D possibly being TRBD1 (5 bases). CDR1 is SGHRS and CDR2 is YFSETQ in the germline V gene. Trimming removed 0 bases from V and 2 bases from J, with 12 bases in between. CDR3 size: 16 residues. CDR3 coding DNA: TGCGCCAGCAGCTTGGCTTGGGGCAGGACTGGAAACACCATATATTTT. It encodes CASSLAWGRTGNTIYF.

The chain recombines TRBV4-1 with TRBJ2-4, with D possibly TRBD1 on 5 matching bases. V was clipped by 1 base and J by 1 base, with 11 bases between them. Germline CDR1 reads MGHRA; CDR2 reads YSYEKL. The length of the CDR3 is 16 residues. In nucleotides, the CDR3 is TGCGCCAGCAGCCAAGCCTTACAGGAGGCCAAAAACATTCAGTACTTC. Translated, it gives CASSQALQEAKNIQYF.

This clone appeared a few times. The genes are TRBV13 and TRBJ2-6; possible D gene TRBD1, 6 bases. V lost 3 bases, J lost 2 bases, and 20 bases lay in between. The CDR3 has 19 residues. In germline, CDR1 is PRHDT, CDR2 FYEKMQ (reference sequence). CDR3 amino acids: CASSFRRTVRQAGANVLTF. For the CDR3, the DNA is TGTGCCAGCAGCTTCCGACGTACTGTTCGACAGGCTGGGGCCAACGTCCTGACTTTC.

The J gene is TRBJ2-7, the V gene TRBV7-9, with 10 positions matching TRBD1. Germline trimming cut 5 bases from V and 5 bases from J; bases unmatched to any gene: 12. The germline V gene encodes CDR1 SEHNR and CDR2 FQNEAQ (reference sequence). This CDR3 is 16 amino acids long. The chain's CDR3 is CASSPTPGQGINEQYF. The CDR3 coding sequence is TGTGCCAGCAGCCCAACCCCGGGACAGGGGATTAACGAGCAGTACTTC. Using reference TRBV7-9 and TRBJ2-7 for the parts outside the CDR3, the full variable domain is DTGVSQNPRHKITKRGQNVTFRCDPISEHNRLYWYRQTLGQGPEFLTYFQNEAQLEKSRLLSDRFSAERPKGSFSTLEIQRTEQGDSAMYLCASSPTPGQGINEQYFGPGTRLTVT.

The CDR3 DNA reads as TGTGCCAGCAGTGAACTAGCGGGGGACTACAATGAGCAGTTCTTC. Translation: CASSELAGDYNEQFF. The rearrangement uses TRBV6-1 and TRBJ2-1; TRBD2 aligns across 10 bases. V trimming: 2 bases; J trimming: 3 bases; junction bases outside the gene matches: 1. Germline-derived CDR1 and CDR2 are MNHNS and SASEGT. CDR3 length: 15 amino acids.

V and J are TRBV6-6 and TRBJ1-2; D gene uncertain. The CDR3 runs 14 residues. The V end lost 1 base, the J end lost 6 bases, and 12 bases lay between the germline ends. Germline-derived CDR1 and CDR2 are MNHNY and SVGAGI (reference sequence). Here the CDR3 reads CASSYYRPGDGYTF. The CDR3 DNA reads TGTGCCAGCAGTTACTATCGGCCGGGAGATGGCTACACCTTC.

The V gene is TRBV28, the J gene TRBJ1-2; the match to TRBD1 covers 10 bases. Germline loops: CDR1 MDHEN, CDR2 SYDVKM. The CDR3 contains 13 residues. Trimming at V came to 8 bases and at J to 8 bases, leaving 8 bases not matched to a gene. The CDR3 region is CASAPGQGRGYTF. CDR3 nucleotide sequence: TGTGCCAGCGCCCCGGGACAGGGGCGCGGCTACACCTTC.

This clone was found many times. The chain links TRBV15 to TRBJ1-1, with 8 nucleotides matching TRBD1. With 0 bases clipped from V and 5 bases from J, the junction kept 11 bases outside the gene matches. The CDR3 is made up of 17 amino acids. Per germline, CDR1 LNHNV and CDR2 YYDKDF (reference sequence). The CDR3 DNA follows: TGTGCCACCAGCAGAGAGAGGGCAGGGGGCAGGAGGACTGAAGCTTTCTTT. This translates into CATSRERAGGRRTEAFF.

The chain employs TRBV19 and TRBJ2-4, with TRBD2 matching 11 bases. The CDR3 runs 19 residues. Germline V CDR1 and CDR2: LNHDA, SQIVND (reference sequence). The ends lost 5 bases at V and 0 bases at J; junction bases unmatched: 12. As DNA, the CDR3 is TGTGCCAGTAGTCCAACTAGCGGGGGTACCGACGTAGCCAAAAACATTCAGTACTTC. This encodes CASSPTSGGTDVAKNIQYF.

V and J are TRBV7-2 and TRBJ2-5; D gene uncertain. Germline V gene data show CDR1 as SGHTA and CDR2 as FQGNSA. The V end was cut by 1 base, the J end by 7 bases, with 7 bases between. The CDR3 has 12 residues. CDR3: CASSLEFGTQYF. CDR3 DNA sequence: TGTGCCAGCAGCTTAGAATTCGGGACCCAGTACTTC.